Listed here is a single TCR beta chain. Its target antigen remains unknown. The sample holds no much larger clone one base away, and base qualities are not on file. The run used an Illumina NovaSeq 6000. Synthesis of TCR cDNA relied on 5'RACE template switching, a step that introduced a universal primer site along with unique molecular identifiers. Priming for cDNA synthesis came from both the TCR alpha and TCR beta constant segments. Two PCR steps were used to amplify libraries, with sample barcodes and sequencing adapters being added in the second step. Sequencing of libraries was done on Illumina HiSeq 2500 (2x100 bp) or NovaSeq (2x150 bp). Regarding the original processing steps: Reads were demultiplexed and collapsed into UMI consensus sequences with MIGEC, and V(D)J alignment was performed with MiXCR. Vaccine-responding clonotypes were defined with edgeR using replicate PBMC samples, requiring FDR below 0.01 and a log2 fold change above 5 up to day 15. Bulk clonotypes were assigned CD4 or CD8 identity according to which sequenced CD4 or CD8 repertoire held them at higher abundance. Starting from the raw public reads, TCRdb applied fastp trimming at Q25, assembled clones with MiXCR and retained in-frame beta chains. A single entry per CDR3 protein holds the most common genes and DNA from its merged rows. The V and J calls were not made by the authors but by TCRdb's processing. In all, the sample holds hundreds of thousands of distinct CDR3 sequences, and roughly 5.6% of those were seen once. The ten largest clones represent around 3.3% of the sample.

The data are from a study of T cells after yellow fever vaccination (dated by TCRdb to the late 2010s). For context, the study as a whole: Libraries from fractions with low cell numbers were prepared with the SMART-Seq v4 Ultra Low Input RNA kit. To track T-cell clones before and after primary and booster YFV17D yellow fever vaccination, bulk TCR alpha and beta repertoires were sequenced longitudinally. Two healthy male donors made up the cohort, one aged 18 to 30 years and the other aged 30 to 40 years. Blood was collected at multiple timepoints before and after primary and secondary immunization, and bulk PBMC replicates and cell subsets were isolated.

CDR1 and CDR2, looked up from the germline V gene, are SGHAT and FQNNGV. From the cysteine through the phenylalanine, the CDR3 covers 15 amino acids. The entry retains the CDR3 DNA only, 45 bases that are in frame from base 1. V sheds 6 bases and J sheds 2 bases, leaving 15 bases between their ends. Read against the paper, the sample's treatment or condition label means: live attenuated yellow fever vaccine strain. A standard Ficoll-Paque protocol was used to isolate PBMCs from peripheral blood. Dynabeads CD4 and CD8 positive selection kits were used to isolate the CD4 and CD8 T-cell fractions. RNA was extracted with TriZol from bulk PBMCs, CD4 and CD8 fractions, and dextramer-positive and dextramer-negative fractions. What the research found in general, with its limitations: Computational filtering was needed because FACS-sorted repertoires could contain abundant contaminating clonotypes from the bulk population. Most clones expanded after primary vaccination (almost 97% of CD4 and roughly 90% of CD8) were re-detected after the booster, suggesting that broad memory maintenance occurred. A small fraction of clonotypes showed up in both the CD4 and CD8 compartments, probably as a result of convergent recombination. Compared with the primary T-cell response, the secondary T-cell response was weaker but faster, peaking on day 5 rather than day 15. Because only a couple of donors were included in the study, the extent to which the findings can be generalized is limited.

The receptor's source is a man aged 18 to 29 who received the YFV17D yellow fever vaccine. This sequence uses TRBV11-2 and TRBJ2-3; no confident D gene assignment can be made. Here the sequenced sample was CD4+ T cells sorted from PBMCs, taken on the day of the yellow fever booster vaccination. The CDR3 region: CASRRLGKVTDTQYF. The DNA sequence follows: TGTGCCAGCAGGCGACTGGGGAAGGTCACAGATACGCAGTATTTT. Where the CDR3 stops, the reference TRBV11-2 and TRBJ2-3 genes take over; the full variable domain is EAGVAQSPRYKIIEKRQSVAFWCNPISGHATLYWYQQILGQGPKLLIQFQNNGVVDDSQLPKDRFSAERLKGVDSTLKIQPAKLEDSAVYLCASRRLGKVTDTQYFGPGTRLTVL.